The 31 T cell receptor beta chains presented below share a single source sample, sequenced in a study of T-cell reconstitution after alpha-beta-depleted transplantation in children. The library targeted TCRbeta and was prepared with unique molecular identifiers. MiXCR, applied by TCRdb to the PCR reads, yields one record per CDR3 protein. Among some 600,000 distinct CDR3 sequences listed, about an eighth were seen once. The source was PBMCs, mostly from graft donor cells, collected 360 days after TCRalphabeta/CD19-depleted stem cell transplant. The receptor source for this set is a male patient between 10 and 17 years old who had a stem cell transplant for acute myeloid leukemia, so the T cells may come from the graft donor.

This clonotype was seen only a few times. The chain carries TRBV11-3 and TRBJ2-2, with a weak D call TRBD2 (5 bases). Trimming cost V 0 bases and J 5 bases, with 10 bases left between them. The CDR3 length is 15 residues. Germline CDR1 SGHNT, CDR2 YENEEA. The CDR3 sequence: CASSLEGEVTGELFF. The CDR3 bases are TGTGCCAGCAGCTTAGAGGGAGAAGTGACCGGGGAGCTGTTTTTT.

The chain has TRBV4-3 and TRBJ2-4; 12 bases are a match to TRBD2. The trim removed 0 bases at V and 0 bases at J, leaving 18 bases unmatched. The germline gives CDR1 LGHNA, CDR2 YSLEER. The CDR3 has 23 residues. The CDR3 protein is CASSQESPTSGRIGYLAKNIQYF. DNA for the CDR3: TGCGCCAGCAGCCAAGAGTCCCCGACTAGCGGGAGAATCGGCTATCTAGCCAAAAACATTCAGTACTTC.

This clonotype has more than one count but fewer than ten. The chain combines TRBV29-1 with TRBJ2-4, with 10 bases lining up with TRBD1. CDR3 length: 15 amino acids. Germline lookup yields CDR1 SQVTM and CDR2 ANQGSEA. The junction had 11 bases not matched to a gene; V was cut back by 6 bases and J by 6 bases. DNA of the CDR3: TGCAGCGTCTCCCTCCGGGACAGGGGCAGAAACATTCAGTACTTC. Protein: CSVSLRDRGRNIQYF.

V gene TRBV6-5 combines with J gene TRBJ1-4; D is unclear. The V and J ends lost 0 bases and 6 bases respectively, with 14 bases between them. CDR1 and CDR2 (germline): MNHEY, SVGAGI. The CDR3 contains 16 residues. CDR3 residues: CASSYSSRGWDEKLFF. The CDR3, as DNA: TGTGCCAGCAGTTACTCTTCCCGGGGTTGGGATGAAAAACTGTTTTTT.

J is TRBJ2-7 and V is TRBV7-2; the D call may be TRBD1 or TRBD2 (5 bases each). The V gene lost 5 bases and the J gene lost 7 bases, with 15 bases spanning the gap. Germline CDR1 reads SGHTA; CDR2 reads FQGNSA. The CDR3 runs to 13 residues. The CDR3 sequence is CASSPWDVPEQYF. The CDR3 nucleotides read TGTGCCAGCAGCCCATGGGACGTTCCTGAGCAGTACTTC.

The table lists this clonotype with a few counts. J is TRBJ2-1 and V is TRBV29-1; possibly TRBD2 for D (6 bases). The V end lost 0 bases, the J end lost 10 bases, and 16 bases lay between the germline ends. The CDR3 length is 14 residues. Per the germline V gene, CDR1 is SQVTM and CDR2 is ANQGSEA. CDR3 DNA: TGCAGCGTTGAAGATCGCCGGCTAGCGTACGAGCAGTTCTTC. Translation: CSVEDRRLAYEQFF.

This clonotype occurred a few times. This chain links TRBV29-1 with TRBJ2-7; D ambiguous. The V and J ends lost 7 bases and 2 bases respectively, with 15 bases between them. This CDR3 spans 13 amino acids. Germline assignment: CDR1 SQVTM and CDR2 ANQGSEA. The chain's CDR3 is CSAERLSAYEQYF. The CDR3 coding sequence is TGCAGCGCCGAACGGCTATCCGCCTACGAGCAGTACTTC.

The genes are TRBV5-1 and TRBJ2-2; D not resolved. Trimming removed 3 bases at V and 1 base at J, with 13 bases between. The CDR3 has 16 residues. CDR1 is SGHRS, CDR2 YFSETQ, per germline. CDR3 bases: TGCGCCAGCAGCTGGTGGAAGACGGAGAACACCGGGGAGCTGTTTTTT. Its translation: CASSWWKTENTGELFF.

This clonotype has a handful of counts. The CDR3 region has the DNA TGTGCCAGCAGTTTGGGCGGGTCTCTCAGCAGCTACGAGCAGTACTTC. Encoded protein: CASSLGGSLSSYEQYF. V and J are TRBV12-3 or TRBV12-4 and TRBJ2-7; a weak D match, TRBD2 (5 bases). V was pared by 3 bases and J by 3 bases, with 18 bases between. The CDR3 spans 16 residues.

This clonotype has a handful of counts. This rearrangement joins TRBV20-1 to TRBJ2-2, with D perhaps TRBD1 or TRBD2 (5 bases each). Germline lookup yields CDR1 DFQATT and CDR2 SNEGSKA (reference sequence). This CDR3 spans 14 amino acids. With 6 bases removed from V and 6 bases from J, the gap between germline ends came to 17 bases. CDR3 bases: TGCAGTGCCGGAGCGGTGGGGCTACCCGGGGAGCTGTTTTTT. Translating it yields CSAGAVGLPGELFF.

This chain uses TRBV4-1 with TRBJ2-7; 10 nucleotides align to TRBD2. With V trimmed by 3 bases and J by 1 base, 6 bases remained unmatched. This CDR3 spans 16 amino acids. Germline CDR1 reads MGHRA; CDR2 reads YSYEKL. CDR3 in DNA: TGCGCCAGCAGCCAGACTGGACTAGCGGAGTCCTACGAGCAGTACTTC. Translated, it gives CASSQTGLAESYEQYF.

The V gene is TRBV9, the J gene TRBJ2-7; 7 bases agree with TRBD1. Germline-derived CDR1 and CDR2 are SGDLS and YYNGEE. Germline trimming cut 4 bases from V and 5 bases from J; bases unmatched to any gene: 15. There are 16 residues in the CDR3. DNA for the CDR3: TGTGCCAGCAGCCCCGACAGGGTAGCTTTGGTCGACGAGCAGTACTTC. It codes for CASSPDRVALVDEQYF.

This clonotype was seen a few times. The CDR3 sequence: CASSLDNREAPPPSYNEQFF. The DNA of the CDR3 is TGCGCCAGCAGCTTGGACAACCGGGAGGCCCCTCCTCCCTCCTACAATGAGCAGTTCTTC. The rearrangement links TRBV5-1 to TRBJ2-1; 7 bases are shared with TRBD2. The V segment lost 0 bases and the J segment 0 bases; nucleotides outside the gene matches: 15. Looked up from germline, CDR1 is SGHRS and CDR2 is YFSETQ. The CDR3 spans 20 residues.

This clonotype came up a few times. The chain has TRBV29-1 and TRBJ2-5, with a possible D match to TRBD2 (6 bases). V was pared by 3 bases and J by 7 bases, with 15 bases between. This CDR3 spans 13 amino acids. Per the germline V gene, CDR1 is SQVTM and CDR2 is ANQGSEA. CDR3 coding DNA: TGCAGCGTTGATCGGCGGGATATTGGGACCCAGTACTTC. The encoded protein is CSVDRRDIGTQYF.

This chain links TRBV5-1 with TRBJ1-1, with 9 bases fitting TRBD1. From germline, CDR1 is SGHRS and CDR2 YFSETQ. Unmatched junction bases numbered 8, after V lost 5 bases and J lost 0 bases. The CDR3 is 16 amino acids. The CDR3 region has the DNA TGCGCCAGCAGGCCGGGACAGGGCCTCCTGAACACTGAAGCTTTCTTT. Amino acids: CASRPGQGLLNTEAFF.

V gene TRBV4-3 combines with J gene TRBJ2-3; 11 positions agree with TRBD2. The CDR3 is 18 residues long. The ends lost 0 bases at V and 0 bases at J; junction bases unmatched: 5. Germline V gives CDR1 LGHNA, CDR2 YSLEER. The CDR3 reads CASSQDIAGGTSTDTQYF. CDR3 DNA: TGCGCCAGCAGCCAAGACATAGCGGGAGGGACTAGCACAGATACGCAGTATTTT.

The V call is TRBV12-3 or TRBV12-4, the J call TRBJ2-7; 7 bases fit TRBD1. The CDR3 is made up of 16 amino acids. Trimming removed 3 bases from V and 1 base from J; junction bases left unmatched: 9. CDR3 residues: CASSFIRTGPSYEQYF. As DNA, the CDR3 is TGTGCCAGCAGTTTCATCCGGACAGGCCCTTCCTACGAGCAGTACTTC.

The rearrangement uses TRBV12-3 or TRBV12-4 and TRBJ1-6; a weak D match, TRBD1 (5 bases). The V end was cut by 2 bases, the J end by 9 bases, with 14 bases between. This CDR3 comprises 15 residues. Written as DNA, the CDR3 is TGTGCCAGCAGTTTATTGGGGGGGGGAAGTTCACCCCTCCACTTT. It codes for CASSLLGGGSSPLHF.

In its sample, this clonotype was seen a few times. The gene calls are TRBV2 and TRBJ2-7; TRBD2 matches at 7 bases. The germline V gene encodes CDR1 SNHLY and CDR2 FYNNEI. The CDR3 loop spans 15 amino acids. V gave up 3 bases and J gave up 4 bases; unmatched junction bases: 9. For the CDR3, the DNA is TGTGCCAGCAGTGAGTGGCGGGAGACCTTGTACGAGCAGTACTTC. This codes for CASSEWRETLYEQYF.

This clonotype was seen many times. V is TRBV29-1 and J is TRBJ2-2, with D perhaps assigned TRBD1 or TRBD2 (6 bases each). The CDR3 runs to 16 residues. Trimming pared 2 bases from V and 0 bases from J, leaving 13 bases between. The germline V gene has CDR1 SQVTM and CDR2 ANQGSEA. CDR3 in amino acids: CSVEIAGGANTGELFF. Here the CDR3 DNA reads TGCAGCGTTGAAATAGCCGGGGGCGCGAACACCGGGGAGCTGTTTTTT.

CDR3 nucleotides: TGTGCCACCAGTGATTTTTTCCAGGGCGAGCAGTACTTC. Translated, it gives CATSDFFQGEQYF. This chain uses TRBV24-1 with TRBJ2-7; D might be TRBD1 (5 bases). Germline values: CDR1 KGHDR, CDR2 SFDVKD. Trimming removed 1 base from V and 6 bases from J, with 9 bases in between. This CDR3 is 13 amino acids long.

This clonotype has only a few counts. V gene TRBV28 combines with J gene TRBJ1-1; 7 bases agree with TRBD1. Germline V gives CDR1 MDHEN, CDR2 SYDVKM. V gave up 6 bases and J gave up 4 bases; unmatched junction bases: 2. The CDR3 is 12 amino acids. The CDR3 here is CASRQGSTEAFF. The CDR3 nucleotides are TGTGCCAGCAGACAGGGGAGCACTGAAGCTTTCTTT.

The gene calls are TRBV29-1 and TRBJ1-5; 9 bases are a match to TRBD1. The germline gives CDR1 SQVTM, CDR2 ANQGSEA. The CDR3 has 15 residues. V was clipped by 4 bases and J by 7 bases; unmatched bases: 11. The CDR3 bases are TGCAGCGTTGCGGACTTACAGGGGGCCGGACAGCCCCAGCATTTT. Amino acids: CSVADLQGAGQPQHF.

In this sample, this clonotype turned up a few times. The gene calls are TRBV4-3 and TRBJ2-2, with D unresolved. The length of the CDR3 is 18 residues. Germline V gives CDR1 LGHNA, CDR2 YSLEER. The germline V and J ends were trimmed by 4 bases and 0 bases, with 18 bases remaining between them. CDR3 sequence reads: CASSRQGTSSANTGELFF. The CDR3 nucleotides are TGCGCCAGCAGCCGCCAAGGAACATCTAGTGCGAACACCGGGGAGCTGTTTTTT.

The CDR3 nucleotides read TGTGCCAGTATTGGGACTGGAATCAATGAGCAGTTCTTC. Its protein product is CASIGTGINEQFF. The chain couples TRBV19 to TRBJ2-1; D is possibly TRBD2 (6 bases). Germline V gene data show CDR1 as LNHDA and CDR2 as SQIVND (reference sequence). The length of the CDR3 is 13 residues. Trimming removed 7 bases from V and 6 bases from J, with 13 bases in between.

This clonotype came up a few times. The V call is TRBV7-2, the J call TRBJ2-7, with D possibly being TRBD1 or TRBD2 (5 bases each). CDR1 SGHTA and CDR2 FQGNSA come from the germline V gene. The CDR3 is 14 residues long. V was clipped by 5 bases and J by 4 bases, with 15 bases between them. The CDR3: CASSLLGGWYEQYF. The CDR3 DNA reads TGTGCCAGCAGCCTACTTGGGGGTTGGTACGAGCAGTACTTC.

This clonotype was counted between two and nine times. The rearrangement uses TRBV18 and TRBJ1-2, with D unclear. Germline loops: CDR1 KGHSH, CDR2 LQKENI. The CDR3 contains 15 residues. V shed 0 bases and J shed 10 bases, with 18 bases lying between them. In DNA form, the CDR3 reads TGTGCCAGCTCACCACCGGGAGCGTCCCGTCCCCTCTACACCTTC. Amino acid sequence: CASSPPGASRPLYTF.

In this sample, this clonotype turned up many times. The gene calls are TRBV13 and TRBJ2-6; D not certain. V lost 1 base to trimming and J lost 0 bases, with 7 bases between them. Germline V gives CDR1 PRHDT, CDR2 FYEKMQ (reference sequence). This CDR3 spans 16 amino acids. CDR3 sequence: CASSLEGSSGANVLTF. For the CDR3, the DNA is TGTGCCAGCAGCTTAGAGGGCAGCTCTGGGGCCAACGTCCTGACTTTC.

This clonotype was seen many times. The rearrangement uses TRBV4-3 and TRBJ2-1; TRBD2 aligns across 11 bases. The CDR3 has 18 amino acids. Trimming took 4 bases from V and 11 from J; bases not matched to a gene: 19. The germline V gene has CDR1 LGHNA and CDR2 YSLEER. The CDR3, as DNA: TGCGCCAGCAGCCTCGGGGGTTTAGCGGGAGGGCCTCAATATAAGCAGTTCTTC. Its protein product is CASSLGGLAGGPQYKQFF.

This clonotype was counted between two and nine times. V and J are TRBV6-1 and TRBJ2-1; D assignment may be TRBD1 or TRBD2 (6 bases each). The CDR3 has 14 amino acids. Germline lookup yields CDR1 MNHNS and CDR2 SASEGT. The V end lost 10 bases, the J end lost 3 bases, and 16 bases lay between the germline ends. The chain's CDR3 is CATETRGIYNEQFF. CDR3 in DNA: TGTGCCACCGAGACTAGGGGGATCTACAATGAGCAGTTCTTC.

This clonotype has ten or more counts. This chain links TRBV18 with TRBJ2-3; no reliable D call. CDR3 size: 14 residues. Germline-derived CDR1 and CDR2 are KGHSH and LQKENI. Trimming took 2 bases from V and 2 from J, leaving 8 bases between them. The CDR3 here is CASSPSQATDTQYF. CDR3 sequence (DNA): TGTGCCAGCTCACCATCCCAGGCCACAGATACGCAGTATTTT.